This T cell receptor beta chain was documented in a study of technical replicates of blood from several donors. A remark on this clone: At one of its ends the junction is not consistent with the germline gene, which may arise from a read error.

The CDR3 is 11 residues long. Germline values: CDR1 DFQATT, CDR2 SNEGSKA (reference sequence). Sequenced by immunoSEQ multiplex PCR; TCRdb stores in-frame clones only, minus some. The sample has about 82,000 clones, 95% to 96% seen once. The sample was T cells isolated from PBMCs. This TCR derives from a human donor in good health. The chain is built from TRBV20-1 and TRBJ2-7, with a weak D call TRBD1 (6 bases). CDR3 nucleotides: TGCAGTGCTAGAGATGGGCAGGGGATATCCTTC. It specifies CSARDGQGISF.